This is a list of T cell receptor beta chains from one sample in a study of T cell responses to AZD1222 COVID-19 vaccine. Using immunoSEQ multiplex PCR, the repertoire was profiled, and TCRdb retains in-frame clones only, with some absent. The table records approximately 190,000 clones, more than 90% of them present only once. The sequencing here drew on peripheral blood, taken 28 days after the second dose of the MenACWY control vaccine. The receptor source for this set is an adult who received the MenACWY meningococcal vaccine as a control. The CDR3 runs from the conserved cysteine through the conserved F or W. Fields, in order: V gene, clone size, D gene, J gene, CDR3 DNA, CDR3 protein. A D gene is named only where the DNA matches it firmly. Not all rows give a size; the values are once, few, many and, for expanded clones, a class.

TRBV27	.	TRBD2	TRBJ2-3	TGTGCCAGCAGTTTGGTGGGGCTAGCGGGGGGGGATACGCAGTATTTT	CASSLVGLAGGDTQYF
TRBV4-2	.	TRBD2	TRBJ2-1	TGTGCCAGCAGCCACGGGGCTAGCGGATACAATGAGCAGTTCTTC	CASSHGASGYNEQFF
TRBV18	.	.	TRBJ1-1	TGTGCCAGCTCACCGCGGGGTTCCTCTGAAGCTTTCTTT	CASSPRGSSEAFF
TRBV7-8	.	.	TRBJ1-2	TGTGCCAGCAGCCCTGAATACTATGGCTACACCTTC	CASSPEYYGYTF
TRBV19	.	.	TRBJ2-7	TGTGCCAGTAGGTCGCAGGCCTCCTACGAGCAGTACTTC	CASRSQASYEQYF
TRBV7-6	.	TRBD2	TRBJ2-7	TGTGCCAGCAGCGACAGCGGGAGGACCTCCTACGAGCAGTACTTC	CASSDSGRTSYEQYF
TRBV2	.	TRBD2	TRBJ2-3	TGTGCCAGCAACTACGGGAGGGCCGGTAAAGATACGCAGTATTTT	CASNYGRAGKDTQYF
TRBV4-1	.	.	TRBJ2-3	TGCGCCAGCAGCCTCCGTCTGGACTCCACAGATACGCAGTATTTT	CASSLRLDSTDTQYF
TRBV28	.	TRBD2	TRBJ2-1	TGTGCCAGCAGTTCAGCGGGACCCTACAATGAGCAGTTCTTC	CASSSAGPYNEQFF
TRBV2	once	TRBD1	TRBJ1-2	TGTGCCAGCAGGGCCGCGGGACAGTTCTATGGCTACACCTTC	CASRAAGQFYGYTF
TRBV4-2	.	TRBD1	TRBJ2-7	TGTGCCAGCAGCTCCCGGGACAGGGGATACGAGCAGTACTTC	CASSSRDRGYEQYF
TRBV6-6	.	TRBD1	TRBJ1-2	TGTGCCAGCAGTTACCTGAGGGACAGGGTGGGTGGCTACACCTTC	CASSYLRDRVGGYTF
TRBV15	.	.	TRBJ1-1	TGTGCCACCAGCAGAGATAGGGCAGGGAGCAACACTGAAGCTTTCTTT	CATSRDRAGSNTEAFF
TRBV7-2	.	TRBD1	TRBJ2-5	TGTGCCAGCAGTAGCGTCCGACAGGGGCCCAGGACCCAGTACTTC	CASSSVRQGPRTQYF
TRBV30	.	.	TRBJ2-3	TGTGCCTGGAGTGCGGGGGGCACAGATACGCAGTATTTT	CAWSAGGTDTQYF
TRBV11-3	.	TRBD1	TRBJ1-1	TGTGCCAGCAGCCAGACAGGGGGGAACACTGAAGCTTTCTTT	CASSQTGGNTEAFF
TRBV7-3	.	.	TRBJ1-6	TGTGCCAGCAGCTCCGCCGGGAATTCACCCCTCCACTTT	CASSSAGNSPLHF
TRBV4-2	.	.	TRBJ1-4	TGTGCCAGCAGCCAAGATGACAGGAGTGAAAAACTGTTTTTT	CASSQDDRSEKLFF
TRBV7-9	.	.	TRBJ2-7	TGTGCCAGCAGCCCGCCCACCGTTTCCTACGAGCAGTACTTC	CASSPPTVSYEQYF
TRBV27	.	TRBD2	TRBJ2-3	TGTGCCAGCAGTTCCAGACTAGCGGGAAGTAGCACAGATACGCAGTATTTT	CASSSRLAGSSTDTQYF
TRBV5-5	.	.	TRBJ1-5	TGTGCCAGCAGCTTTGACCCATTTGGGAATCAGCCCCAGCATTTT	CASSFDPFGNQPQHF
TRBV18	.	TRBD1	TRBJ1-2	TGTGCCAGCTCACTTATGGGATCCAGACAGGGGGCCAACTATGGCTACACCTTC	CASSLMGSRQGANYGYTF
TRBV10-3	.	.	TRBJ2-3	TGTGCCACCATGGAGGGGGGCCCGCGTAGCACAGATACGCAGTATTTT	CATMEGGPRSTDTQYF
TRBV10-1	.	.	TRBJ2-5	TGCGCCAGCAGTGAGGTTGGGACCCCCCAAGAGACCCAGTACTTC	CASSEVGTPQETQYF
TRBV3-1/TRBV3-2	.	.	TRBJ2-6	TGTGCCAGCACCGGAGTGGCCTCTGGGGCCAACGTCCTGACTTTC	CASTGVASGANVLTF
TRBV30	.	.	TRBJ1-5	TGTGCCTGGAGTGATCTGAATCAGCCCCAGCATTTT	CAWSDLNQPQHF
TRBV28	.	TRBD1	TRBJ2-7	TGTGCCAGCAGTACTCGGACAGGGGCCTCAGACTTC	CASSTRTGASDF
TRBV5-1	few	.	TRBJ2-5	TGCGCCAGCAGCCCGGACCCCGGGGAGACCCAGTACTTC	CASSPDPGETQYF
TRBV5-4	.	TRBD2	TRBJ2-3	TGTGCCAGCAGCCGGGGGTCAGCGGGAGGGCCGTCGAGGGTGAATACGCAGTATTTT	CASSRGSAGGPSRVNTQYF
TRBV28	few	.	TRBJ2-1	TGTGCCAGCAGTTTCAGACTTGGTGAGCAGTTCTTC	CASSFRLGEQFF
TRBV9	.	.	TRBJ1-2	TGTGCCAGCAGCGTAGTTCCCGACCTGTCTCATGGCTACACCTTC	CASSVVPDLSHGYTF
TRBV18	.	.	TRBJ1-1	TGTGCCAGCTCCCTGATGGACACTGAAGCTTTCTTT	CASSLMDTEAFF
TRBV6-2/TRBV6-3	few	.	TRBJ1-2	TGTGCCAGCAGTTCCCGGGGAGCTAACTATGGCTACACCTTC	CASSSRGANYGYTF
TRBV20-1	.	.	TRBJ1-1	TGCAGTGCTAGCAAGGGGTCTGAAGCTTTCTTT	CSASKGSEAFF
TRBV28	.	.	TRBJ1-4	TGTGCCAGCAGCTTCACTGAAAAACTGTTTTTT	CASSFTEKLFF
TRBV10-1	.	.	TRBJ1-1	TGCGCCAGCAGATGGGGGGAAAACACTGAAGCTTTCTTT	CASRWGENTEAFF
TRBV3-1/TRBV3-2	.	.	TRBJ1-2	TGTGCCAGCAGCCAACGGGGGGGGCGCGGTGGCTACACCTTC	CASSQRGGRGGYTF
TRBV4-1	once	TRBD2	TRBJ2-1	TGCGCCAGCAGTTGGGGACTAGCGGGTGCCTCCTACAATGAGCAGTTCTTC	CASSWGLAGASYNEQFF
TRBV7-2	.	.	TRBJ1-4	TGTGCCAGCAGCTTAGGGACAGCCGAAGGAAAACTGTTTTTT	CASSLGTAEGKLFF
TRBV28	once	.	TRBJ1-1	TGTGCCGGGTATGGGCAGAGGAACACTGAAGCTTTCTTT	CAGYGQRNTEAFF
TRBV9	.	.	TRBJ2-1	TGTGCCAGCAGTGAAGCGGGACACCCTTCGACAGAGCAGTTCTTC	CASSEAGHPSTEQFF
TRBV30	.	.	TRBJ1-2	TGTGCCTGGAGTGTAGGTGGTTCGGGACTCTACACCTTC	CAWSVGGSGLYTF
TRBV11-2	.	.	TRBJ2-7	TGTGCCAGCAGCTTAGTAGGGGTGCTCTCCTACGAGCAGTACTTC	CASSLVGVLSYEQYF
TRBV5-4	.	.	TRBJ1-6	TGTGCCAGCAGCTTGGGGGGTAATTCACCCCTCCACTTT	CASSLGGNSPLHF
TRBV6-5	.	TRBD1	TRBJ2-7	TGTGCCAGCAAACGAGGGGACAGCCCGAAACGCGAGCAGTACTTC	CASKRGDSPKREQYF
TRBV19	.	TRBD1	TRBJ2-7	TGTGCCAGTAGTATATCCGACAGGGGGCCATACGAGCAGTACTTC	CASSISDRGPYEQYF
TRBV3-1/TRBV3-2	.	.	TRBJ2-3	TGTGCCAGCAGCCATGGGACTAGCACAGATACGCAGTATTTT	CASSHGTSTDTQYF
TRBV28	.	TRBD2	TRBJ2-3	TGTGCCAGCAGTTTACCGGGACTAGCGGGCACAGATACGCAGTATTTT	CASSLPGLAGTDTQYF
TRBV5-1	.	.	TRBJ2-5	TGCGCCAGCAGCTGGACCGGGACTCTGGGGACCCAGTACTTC	CASSWTGTLGTQYF